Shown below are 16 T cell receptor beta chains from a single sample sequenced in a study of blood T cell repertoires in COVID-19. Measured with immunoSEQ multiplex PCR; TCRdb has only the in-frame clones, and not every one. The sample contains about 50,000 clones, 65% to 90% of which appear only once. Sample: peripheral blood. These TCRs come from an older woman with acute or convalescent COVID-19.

Here the CDR3 reads CASSLPDRRGNTIYF. CDR3 nucleotides: TGTGCCAGCAGTTTGCCAGACAGACGTGGAAACACCATATATTTT. V gene TRBV28 combines with J gene TRBJ1-3; D might be TRBD1 (5 bases). V lost 3 bases and J 3 bases, leaving 12 bases between the germline ends. The germline V gene encodes CDR1 MDHEN and CDR2 SYDVKM. The CDR3 length is 15 residues.

CDR3 nucleotide sequence: TGCGCCAGCAGCCAAGCAGTGGATCCGGGGATGAACACTGAAGCTTTCTTT. Amino acids: CASSQAVDPGMNTEAFF. This chain uses TRBV4-1 with TRBJ1-1; D is undetermined. Germline V gene data show CDR1 as MGHRA and CDR2 as YSYEKL. The CDR3 extends over 17 amino acids. V lost 1 base, J lost 0 bases, and 15 bases lay in between.

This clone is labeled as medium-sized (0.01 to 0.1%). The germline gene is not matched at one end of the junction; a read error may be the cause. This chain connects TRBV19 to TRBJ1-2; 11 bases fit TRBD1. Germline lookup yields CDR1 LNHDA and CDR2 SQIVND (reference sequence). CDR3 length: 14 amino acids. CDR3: CASSRDRGDYGYTF. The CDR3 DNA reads TGTGCCAGTAGTAGGGACAGGGGGGACTACGGCTACACCTTC.

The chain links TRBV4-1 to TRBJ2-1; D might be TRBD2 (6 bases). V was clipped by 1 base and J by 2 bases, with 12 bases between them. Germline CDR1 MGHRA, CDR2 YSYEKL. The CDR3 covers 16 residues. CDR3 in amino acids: CASSQGEAGPYNEQFF. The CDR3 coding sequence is TGCGCCAGCAGCCAAGGTGAAGCGGGCCCCTACAATGAGCAGTTCTTC.

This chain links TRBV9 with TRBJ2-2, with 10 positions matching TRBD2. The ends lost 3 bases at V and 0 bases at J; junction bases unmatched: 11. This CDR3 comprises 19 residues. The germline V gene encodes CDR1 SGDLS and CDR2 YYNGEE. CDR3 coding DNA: TGTGCCAGCAGCGCGTCGGCTAGCGGGGGAGAGACGAACACCGGGGAGCTGTTTTTT. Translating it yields CASSASASGGETNTGELFF.

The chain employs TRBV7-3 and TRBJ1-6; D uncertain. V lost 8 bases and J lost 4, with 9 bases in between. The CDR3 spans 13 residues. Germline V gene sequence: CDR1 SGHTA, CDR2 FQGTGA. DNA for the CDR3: TGTGCCAGCTCGAGTGATTATAATTCACCCCTCCACTTT. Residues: CASSSDYNSPLHF.

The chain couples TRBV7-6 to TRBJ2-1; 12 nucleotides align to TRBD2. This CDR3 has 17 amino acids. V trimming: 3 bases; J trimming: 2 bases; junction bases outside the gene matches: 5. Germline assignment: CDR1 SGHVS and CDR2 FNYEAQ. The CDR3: CASSFLSSGGAYNEQFF. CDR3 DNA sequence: TGTGCCAGCAGCTTCCTTTCTAGCGGGGGGGCCTACAATGAGCAGTTCTTC.

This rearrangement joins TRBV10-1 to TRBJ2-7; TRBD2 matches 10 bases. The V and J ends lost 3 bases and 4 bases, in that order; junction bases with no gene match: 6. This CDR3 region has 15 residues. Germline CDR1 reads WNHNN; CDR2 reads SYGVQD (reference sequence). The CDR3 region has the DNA TGCGCCAGCAGTGAAAGGACTAGCGGAAGATACGAGCAGTACTTC. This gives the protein CASSERTSGRYEQYF.

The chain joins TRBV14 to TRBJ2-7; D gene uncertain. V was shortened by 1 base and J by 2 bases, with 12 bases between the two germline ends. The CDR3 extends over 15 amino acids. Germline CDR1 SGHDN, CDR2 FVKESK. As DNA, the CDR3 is TGTGCCAGCAGCCAAGCAGCATTGGGCACCTACGAGCAGTACTTC. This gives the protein CASSQAALGTYEQYF.

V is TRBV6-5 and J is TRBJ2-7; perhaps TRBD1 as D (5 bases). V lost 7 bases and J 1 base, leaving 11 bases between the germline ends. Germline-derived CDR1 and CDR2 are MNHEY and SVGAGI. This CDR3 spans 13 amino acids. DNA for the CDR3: TGTGCCAGCACGGTCAGACAGTCCTACGAGCAGTACTTC. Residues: CASTVRQSYEQYF.

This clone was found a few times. CDR3 sequence reads: CASSPVRDSEKLFF. DNA of the CDR3: TGTGCCAGCTCACCGGTCCGGGACAGTGAAAAACTGTTTTTT. The chain couples TRBV18 to TRBJ1-4, with 7 bases identical to TRBD1. The CDR3 is 14 amino acids. V dropped 3 bases and J dropped 7; count of bases not matched to a gene: 5. Germline CDR1 is KGHSH and CDR2 is LQKENI. Variable domain in full (rest from reference TRBV18 and TRBJ1-4): NAGVMQNPRHLVRRRGQEARLRCSPMKGHSHVYWYRQLPEEGLKFMVYLQKENIIDESGMPKERFSAEFPKEGPSILRIQQVVRGDSAAYFCASSPVRDSEKLFFGSGTQLSVL.

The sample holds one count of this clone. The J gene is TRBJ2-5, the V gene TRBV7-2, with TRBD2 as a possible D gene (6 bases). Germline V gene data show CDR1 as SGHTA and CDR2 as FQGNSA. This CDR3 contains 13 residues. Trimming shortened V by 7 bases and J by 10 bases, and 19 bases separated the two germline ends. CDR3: CASNFAGTPSQYF. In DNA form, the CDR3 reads TGTGCCAGCAACTTCGCGGGGACTCCCAGCCAGTACTTC.

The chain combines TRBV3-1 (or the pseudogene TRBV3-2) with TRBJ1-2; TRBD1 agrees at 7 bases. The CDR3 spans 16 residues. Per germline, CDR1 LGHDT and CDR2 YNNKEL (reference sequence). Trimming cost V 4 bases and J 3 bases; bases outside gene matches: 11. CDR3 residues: CASSRQGAGGYYGYTF. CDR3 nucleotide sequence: TGTGCCAGCAGCCGACAGGGCGCGGGAGGGTACTATGGCTACACCTTC.

The CDR3: CASSLTSGNTIYF. The DNA of the CDR3 is TGTGCCAGCAGCCTGACATCTGGAAACACCATATATTTT. The chain carries TRBV5-6 and TRBJ1-3; D is unclear. Trimming shortened V by 4 bases and J by 1 base, and 6 bases separated the two germline ends. Germline-derived CDR1 and CDR2 are SGHDT and YYEEEE. The CDR3 spans 13 residues.

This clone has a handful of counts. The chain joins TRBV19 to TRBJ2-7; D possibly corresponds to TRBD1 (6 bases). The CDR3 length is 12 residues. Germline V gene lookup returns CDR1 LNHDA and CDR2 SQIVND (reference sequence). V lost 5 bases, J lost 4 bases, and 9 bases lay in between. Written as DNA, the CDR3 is TGTGCCAGTAGTTTACAGGGATACGAGCAGTACTTC. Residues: CASSLQGYEQYF.

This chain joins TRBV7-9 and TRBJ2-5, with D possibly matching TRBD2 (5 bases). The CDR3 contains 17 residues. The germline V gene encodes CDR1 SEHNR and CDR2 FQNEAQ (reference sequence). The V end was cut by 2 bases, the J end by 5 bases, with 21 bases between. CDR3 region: CASSLIMGSGRVETQYF. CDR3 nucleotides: TGTGCCAGCAGCTTAATCATGGGGAGCGGTCGGGTTGAGACCCAGTACTTC.